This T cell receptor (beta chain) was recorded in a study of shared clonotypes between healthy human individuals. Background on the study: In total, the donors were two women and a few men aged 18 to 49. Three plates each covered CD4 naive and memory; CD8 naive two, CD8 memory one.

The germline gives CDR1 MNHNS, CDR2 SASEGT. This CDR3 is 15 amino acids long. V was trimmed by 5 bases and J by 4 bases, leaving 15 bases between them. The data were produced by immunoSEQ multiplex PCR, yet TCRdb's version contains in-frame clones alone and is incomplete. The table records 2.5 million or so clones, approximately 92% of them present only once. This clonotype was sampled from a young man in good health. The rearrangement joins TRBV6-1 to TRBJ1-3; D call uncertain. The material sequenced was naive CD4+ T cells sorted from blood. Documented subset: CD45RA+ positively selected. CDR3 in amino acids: CASSTGETGGNTIYF. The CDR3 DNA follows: TGTGCCAGCAGTACCGGTGAGACGGGCGGAAACACCATATATTTT.